The 21 T cell receptor beta chains below come from one sample, sequenced in a study of blood T cell repertoires in COVID-19 (dated by TCRdb to the early 2020s). Library generation was performed with the immunoSEQ multiplex PCR assay. TCRdb took over this immuneACCESS table, retaining in-frame rearrangements with V and J assigned. Such tables are incomplete; in checked studies, under half of the missing clones stem from an unresolved V gene, and the remainder is unexplained. Across this sample there are around 450,000 clones, with around 89% seen only once. The ten most abundant clones make up 4% to 4.5% of the sample. Material: peripheral blood. These receptors all stem from a woman in her thirties with acute or convalescent COVID-19.

J is TRBJ2-7 and V is TRBV19; a possible D gene is TRBD2 (7 bases). V was pared by 1 base and J by 2 bases, with 18 bases between. This CDR3 is built from 17 residues. Germline loops: CDR1 LNHDA, CDR2 SQIVND (reference sequence). In DNA form, the CDR3 reads TGTGCCAGTAGTATAGGGGGGGGGCGGACCCGCCCCTACGAGCAGTACTTC. Its translation is CASSIGGGRTRPYEQYF.

This sequence joins TRBV19 and TRBJ1-5; weak D call: TRBD1 (5 bases). V dropped 3 bases and J dropped 9 bases, with 9 bases sitting between them. Germline V gene sequence: CDR1 LNHDA, CDR2 SQIVND (reference sequence). The CDR3 has 12 residues. The CDR3 loop reads CASSMGGRPQHF. The CDR3 nucleotides are TGTGCCAGTAGTATGGGGGGACGGCCCCAGCATTTT.

V gene TRBV15 combines with J gene TRBJ2-7; the match to TRBD1 covers 8 bases. This CDR3 is 14 amino acids long. The V gene's germline CDR1 is LNHNV and CDR2 YYDKDF (reference sequence). V shed 2 bases and J 6 bases; nucleotides not matched to a gene: 6. The CDR3 loop is CATSRSRTGTEQYF. The CDR3 region has the DNA TGTGCCACCAGCAGATCACGGACAGGGACCGAGCAGTACTTC. The variable domain in full, with the rest retrieved from reference TRBV15 and TRBJ2-7, is DAMVIQNPRYQVTQFGKPVTLSCSQTLNHNVMYWYQQKSSQAPKLLFHYYDKDFNNEADTPDNFQSRRPNTSFCFLDIRSPGLGDTAMYLCATSRSRTGTEQYFGPGTRLTVT.

The gene calls are TRBV10-1 and TRBJ2-7; the D is unclear. The ends were cut back, 0 bases at V and 6 bases at J, with 9 bases in the middle. The CDR3 consists of 13 residues. The germline gives CDR1 WNHNN, CDR2 SYGVQD (reference sequence). The CDR3 here is CASSESIRREQYF. The CDR3 coding sequence is TGCGCCAGCAGTGAGTCTATCCGTCGCGAGCAGTACTTC.

V and J are TRBV5-6 and TRBJ1-2; weak D call: TRBD1 (5 bases). V lost 5 bases to trimming and J lost 5 bases, with 16 bases between them. CDR3 length: 14 residues. CDR1 SGHDT and CDR2 YYEEEE come from the germline V gene. The DNA of the CDR3 is TGTGCCAGCAGTGGACAATACGTGGGGTATGGCTACACCTTC. Amino acid sequence: CASSGQYVGYGYTF.

Notes on this clone: This specimen includes other DNA sequences encoding the same CDR3. The chain joins TRBV28 to TRBJ2-7; D perhaps matches TRBD1 (5 bases). The CDR3 is 12 residues long. Germline V gives CDR1 MDHEN, CDR2 SYDVKM. V was pared by 3 bases and J by 4 bases, with 7 bases between. CDR3 in amino acids: CASSLDIYEQYF. CDR3 bases: TGTGCCAGCAGTTTGGACATTTACGAGCAGTACTTC.

This chain uses TRBV30 with TRBJ1-4, with D possibly being TRBD1 (5 bases). The CDR3 length is 16 residues. V was shortened by 5 bases and J by 1 base, with 17 bases between the two germline ends. The V gene's germline CDR1 is GTSNPN and CDR2 SVGIG (reference sequence). CDR3 bases: TGTGCCTGGGAAGCGGGGGTCACGGGAACTAATGAAAAACTGTTTTTT. Protein: CAWEAGVTGTNEKLFF.

This chain's CDR3 is CASSPSEGGTILSGNTIYF. In DNA form, the CDR3 reads TGTGCCAGCTCACCCTCCGAGGGAGGGACAATTCTCTCTGGAAACACCATATATTTT. V gene TRBV18 combines with J gene TRBJ1-3, with D tentatively TRBD1 (6 bases). Trimming took 3 bases from V and 0 from J, leaving 21 bases between them. Germline lookup yields CDR1 KGHSH and CDR2 LQKENI. The CDR3 totals 19 residues.

V gene TRBV7-9 combines with J gene TRBJ2-7; 9 bases match TRBD1. CDR1 and CDR2 from the germline V gene are SEHNR and FQNEAQ (reference sequence). The CDR3 has 14 residues. Unmatched junction bases numbered 4, after V lost 1 base and J lost 6 bases. This chain's CDR3 is CASSLDRGRFEQYF. The CDR3 nucleotides read TGTGCCAGCAGCTTAGACAGGGGGCGTTTCGAGCAGTACTTC.

This rearrangement joins TRBV5-6 to TRBJ1-1, with D uncertain. CDR1 and CDR2 (germline): SGHDT, YYEEEE. Trimming cost V 0 bases and J 0 bases, with 9 bases left between them. The CDR3 covers 15 residues. CDR3 sequence reads: CASSLVTSMNTEAFF. The CDR3 DNA reads TGTGCCAGCAGCTTGGTAACGAGCATGAACACTGAAGCTTTCTTT.

This clone occurred once. The chain links TRBV28 to TRBJ2-7; D uncertain. Germline CDR1 MDHEN, CDR2 SYDVKM. V lost 3 bases, J lost 2 bases, and 5 bases lay in between. The CDR3 is 12 residues long. CDR3 DNA sequence: TGTGCCAGCAGTTTCCTCCCCTACGAGCAGTACTTC. This codes for CASSFLPYEQYF.

The V gene is TRBV5-6, the J gene TRBJ2-5, with 7 bases lining up with TRBD1. V gave up 5 bases and J gave up 4 bases; unmatched junction bases: 11. The CDR3 has 15 amino acids. Germline V CDR1 and CDR2: SGHDT, YYEEEE. The DNA for the CDR3 is TGTGCCAGCAGACCGACAGGGAGAGGTGGAGAGACCCAGTACTTC. Its protein is CASRPTGRGGETQYF.

The V and J genes are TRBV28 and TRBJ1-2; 10 nucleotides agree with TRBD1. CDR1 and CDR2 (germline): MDHEN, SYDVKM. V shed 1 base and J 8 bases; nucleotides not matched to a gene: 7. The CDR3 runs to 15 residues. CDR3 DNA sequence: TGTGCCAGCAGTTTATTTAGACAGGGGGCGCGCGGCTACACCTTC. Amino acids: CASSLFRQGARGYTF.

The table lists this clone with a count of one. CDR3 amino acids: CASSWDMAGEKLFF. CDR3 sequence (DNA): TGTGCCAGCAGCTGGGACATGGCCGGAGAAAAACTGTTTTTT. The chain employs TRBV5-8 and TRBJ1-4, with a possible D match to TRBD1 (6 bases). Germline V gene sequence: CDR1 SGHTS, CDR2 YDEGEE. The CDR3 is made up of 14 amino acids. V was shortened by 3 bases and J by 8 bases, with 14 bases between the two germline ends.

The V and J genes are TRBV9 and TRBJ1-2, with 10 bases identical to TRBD1. The CDR3 extends over 19 amino acids. The germline CDR1 and CDR2 sequences are SGDLS and YYNGEE. Unmatched junction bases numbered 20, after V lost 0 bases and J lost 9 bases. The CDR3: CASSVARLYASGQGHSYTF. The CDR3 DNA is TGTGCCAGCAGCGTAGCCAGGTTATACGCCTCGGGACAGGGGCATAGCTACACCTTC.

The V gene is TRBV12-3 or TRBV12-4, the J gene TRBJ1-1; TRBD1 matches 8 bases. This CDR3 is 12 amino acids long. V lost 4 bases and J lost 7; bases outside the gene matches: 2. The CDR3 sequence is CASSSGTGEAFF. The CDR3 nucleotides are TGTGCCAGCAGTTCCGGGACAGGTGAAGCTTTCTTT.

The J gene is TRBJ2-1, the V gene TRBV5-1; 8 positions match TRBD2. This CDR3 is built from 14 residues. Germline V gene lookup returns CDR1 SGHRS and CDR2 YFSETQ. V was pared by 2 bases and J by 9 bases, with 7 bases of the junction left unmatched. This chain's CDR3 is CASSLRGGLVEQFF. CDR3 bases: TGCGCCAGCAGCTTACGGGGGGGCCTCGTTGAGCAGTTCTTC.

The chain employs TRBV19 and TRBJ1-5; D ambiguous. V was cut by 3 bases and J by 2 bases, with 11 bases left in between. Per germline, CDR1 LNHDA and CDR2 SQIVND (reference sequence). This CDR3 comprises 15 residues. The CDR3 bases are TGTGCCAGTAGTATGGCTCGGGAAGGCAATCAGCCCCAGCATTTT. Its protein product is CASSMAREGNQPQHF.

The chain employs TRBV30 and TRBJ1-1; TRBD1 aligns across 9 bases. V was pared by 4 bases and J by 4 bases, with 7 bases of the junction left unmatched. CDR3 size: 14 residues. Germline lookup yields CDR1 GTSNPN and CDR2 SVGIG (reference sequence). The CDR3 nucleotides read TGTGCCTGGACCGGGACAGGGAGGACCACTGAAGCTTTCTTT. Its translation: CAWTGTGRTTEAFF.

The V call is TRBV2, the J call TRBJ1-6; D gene unclear. The V end lost 4 bases, the J end lost 13 bases, and 11 bases lay between the germline ends. This CDR3 has 12 amino acids. The germline CDR1 and CDR2 sequences are SNHLY and FYNNEI. CDR3 nucleotides: TGTGCCAGCAGTGCCAACCGAGGCCCCCTCCACTTT. It is translated as CASSANRGPLHF.

The gene calls are TRBV6-5 and TRBJ1-1, with D tentatively TRBD1 (5 bases). The ends were cut back, 5 bases at V and 1 base at J, with 11 bases in the middle. This CDR3 is built from 14 residues. Germline values: CDR1 MNHEY, CDR2 SVGAGI. The CDR3 nucleotides read TGTGCCAGCAGTCGGCCGGGGGGGAACACTGAAGCTTTCTTT. Encoded protein: CASSRPGGNTEAFF.